The following is a T cell receptor (beta chain) sequence with its context. No antigen is known for it. Generated by immunoSEQ multiplex PCR, the TCRdb table keeps only in-frame clones and is missing some. Of approximately 200,000 clones listed, approximately 94% are singletons. The sample is drawn from a study of T cell responses to AZD1222 COVID-19 vaccine. Study-level points and caveats: Donors in the cohort were predominantly white British and more often female, and clonal diversity was possibly underestimated.

V dropped 3 bases and J dropped 2 bases, with 13 bases sitting between them. The CDR3 is 15 amino acids. CDR1 is KGHDR and CDR2 is SFDVKD in the germline V gene. This receptor was obtained from an adult who received the MenACWY meningococcal vaccine as a control. The J gene is TRBJ2-7, the V gene TRBV24-1, with no clear D. The source was peripheral blood, collected 28 days after the second dose of the MenACWY control vaccine. The CDR3 nucleotides read TGTGCCACCAGTGATCCACGGACGGCTACCTACGAGCAGTACTTC. Protein: CATSDPRTATYEQYF.